This section outlines one T cell receptor beta chain sequence together with its context. Its antigen target is currently unknown. Per-base quality was not reported, and no clone a single base away is much larger than it. Library preparation used the immunoSEQ multiplex PCR assay. The table comes from immuneACCESS by way of TCRdb, which keeps in-frame sequences with V and J called. Part of the clones is missing from these tables; in studies checked, under half for an unresolved V gene and the rest for unknown reasons. The sample contains around 5,400 clones, around 89% of them found a single time. The leading ten clones occupy 1.5% to 2% of the sample. Repertoires were sampled repeatedly over the course of chemoradiotherapy so that clonal expansion in the tumor microenvironment could be followed. The data derive from a study of chemoradiotherapy in HPV16-positive cancers (dated by TCRdb to the early 2020s). For the study in its entirety: Using functional T-cell assays on cells from a couple of HPV16-positive patients, the researchers defined candidate HPV-specific T-cell clones and common TCR motifs. The study asked whether T-cell immunity against the HPV oncoproteins E6 and E7 changes during chemoradiotherapy and whether it affects survival. The candidate HPV-specific TCRs and motifs were then tracked in TCR repertoires from about 90 patients with HPV-related cancers. Study-wide findings and limitations: The functional definition of HPV-specific T cells was derived from only two HPV16-positive patients, and the survival association was reported for HPV16-positive patients. Improved recurrence-free survival in HPV16-positive patients was associated with expansion of HPV-responsive T cells during chemoradiotherapy. Expansion of candidate HPV-specific clones and E7-related TCR motifs was observed in the tumor microenvironment during treatment, whereas no such expansion was observed for non-HPV-specific T cells.

The CDR3 covers 14 residues, taking in both the cysteine and the phenylalanine. Only the CDR3 part of the read is kept: 42 bases, read in frame from the first base. The germline V gene specifies SNHLY as CDR1 and FYNNEI as CDR2. Trimming at the junction amounts to 1 base on V and 2 bases on J, and the germline ends lie 5 bases apart. This sequence originates from a human donor with HPV-associated anogenital cancer. The rearranged chain carries TRBV2 and TRBJ2-2, with the D gene call left open. This specimen consisted of blood, obtained from a patient who underwent chemoradiotherapy. The CDR3 in this case is CASSEGINTGELFF. At the DNA level, the sequence is TGTGCCAGCAGTGAAGGGATCAACACCGGGGAGCTGTTTTTT.